Below, 27 T cell receptor beta chains from the same sample are listed, as sequenced in a study of blood T cell repertoires in COVID-19. Generated by immunoSEQ multiplex PCR, the TCRdb table keeps only in-frame clones and is missing some. The table lists some 370,000 clones, roughly 89% of them singletons. The sequencing sample was made of peripheral blood. Receptor source: a man younger than 30 with active or convalescent COVID-19.

J is TRBJ1-5 and V is TRBV27; D ambiguous. There are 14 residues in the CDR3. With 6 bases removed from V and 0 bases from J, the gap between germline ends came to 9 bases. From germline, CDR1 is MNHEY and CDR2 SMNVEV (reference sequence). The CDR3 sequence: CASSPRISNQPQHF. The CDR3 DNA reads TGTGCCAGCAGCCCTAGAATTAGCAATCAGCCCCAGCATTTT.

This chain joins TRBV6-5 and TRBJ1-1, with TRBD1 matching over 7 bases. The CDR3 spans 15 residues. The ends lost 6 bases at V and 0 bases at J; junction bases unmatched: 7. The germline CDR1 and CDR2 sequences are MNHEY and SVGAGI. CDR3 sequence: CASRESGTVNTEAFF. The CDR3 bases are TGTGCCAGCAGAGAGTCCGGGACAGTGAACACTGAAGCTTTCTTT.

The J gene is TRBJ2-7, the V gene TRBV7-9, with TRBD2 matching 10 bases. V trimming: 4 bases; J trimming: 4 bases; junction bases outside the gene matches: 16. CDR1 and CDR2 (germline): SEHNR, FQNEAQ (reference sequence). This CDR3 is 18 amino acids long. The CDR3 is CASSSPGDRLAGVYEQYF. The CDR3 coding sequence is TGTGCCAGCAGCTCGCCAGGGGACCGGCTAGCGGGAGTTTACGAGCAGTACTTC.

V and J are TRBV28 and TRBJ2-7, with D possibly matching TRBD1 (5 bases). Trimming left V 6 bases short and J 0 bases short, with 12 bases between. Per the germline V gene, CDR1 is MDHEN and CDR2 is SYDVKM. CDR3 length equals 14 residues. CDR3 sequence (DNA): TGTGCCAGCAGGCGACCAGGGTACTCCTACGAGCAGTACTTC. This translates into CASRRPGYSYEQYF.

This chain joins TRBV5-8 and TRBJ2-7; possible D gene TRBD2, 6 bases. This CDR3 has 13 amino acids. CDR1 SGHTS and CDR2 YDEGEE come from the germline V gene. V gave up 7 bases and J gave up 1 base, with 12 bases separating them. Here the CDR3 DNA reads TGTGCCAGCTTCGGGAGTCGATCCTACGAGCAGTACTTC. This gives the protein CASFGSRSYEQYF.

This rearrangement joins TRBV5-8 to TRBJ1-5; tentatively, D is TRBD1 (5 bases). With 2 bases removed from V and 3 bases from J, the gap between germline ends came to 9 bases. The CDR3 covers 14 residues. The germline gives CDR1 SGHTS, CDR2 YDEGEE. The CDR3 is CASSFTGINQPQHF. The CDR3 bases are TGTGCCAGCAGCTTTACAGGTATCAATCAGCCCCAGCATTTT.

The chain links TRBV5-1 to TRBJ2-3, with D uncertain. Trimming removed 4 bases from V and 2 bases from J, with 5 bases in between. There are 12 residues in the CDR3. The V gene's germline CDR1 is SGHRS and CDR2 YFSETQ. CDR3 sequence reads: CASSLPTDTQYF. As DNA, the CDR3 is TGCGCCAGCAGCCTCCCCACAGATACGCAGTATTTT. The full variable domain, its missing parts supplied by reference TRBV5-1 and TRBJ2-3, is KAGVTQTPRYLIKTRGQQVTLSCSPISGHRSVSWYQQTPGQGLQFLFEYFSETQRNKGNFPGRFSGRQFSNSRSEMNVSTLELGDSALYLCASSLPTDTQYFGPGTRLTVL.

The CDR3, as DNA: TGCAGCGTTGCTTCGGGATTTGATTCGCCCCAGCATTTT. Residues: CSVASGFDSPQHF. The chain has TRBV29-1 and TRBJ1-5; D remains unclear. This CDR3 region has 13 residues. Per the germline V gene, CDR1 is SQVTM and CDR2 is ANQGSEA. The ends were cut back, 4 bases at V and 9 bases at J, with 16 bases in the middle.

The genes are TRBV6-5 and TRBJ1-5, with D tentatively TRBD1 (6 bases). The V end lost 6 bases, the J end lost 1 base, and 13 bases lay between the germline ends. CDR3 length: 15 amino acids. The germline gives CDR1 MNHEY, CDR2 SVGAGI. The CDR3 protein is CASSPDRLSNQPQHF. Written as DNA, the CDR3 is TGTGCCAGCAGCCCAGACAGGCTAAGCAATCAGCCCCAGCATTTT.

A note on this clone: The junction differs from germline at one of its ends, possibly a read error. This chain joins TRBV10-3 and TRBJ2-3, with 9 bases identical to TRBD1. The CDR3 runs 16 residues. The germline V gene encodes CDR1 ENHRY and CDR2 SYGVKD. The CDR3 reads CANSQTGTGLSDTQYF. As DNA, the CDR3 is TGTGCCAACAGTCAGACCGGGACAGGGCTTTCAGATACGCAGTATTTT.

The rearrangement joins TRBV27 to TRBJ2-7; D call uncertain. The ends were cut back, 6 bases at V and 2 bases at J, with 14 bases in the middle. The germline gives CDR1 MNHEY, CDR2 SMNVEV (reference sequence). The CDR3 length is 14 residues. The CDR3 spells CASSPFGPTYEQYF. CDR3 sequence (DNA): TGTGCCAGCAGCCCTTTTGGGCCGACCTACGAGCAGTACTTC.

V gene TRBV7-2 combines with J gene TRBJ2-4; D may be TRBD2 (7 bases). CDR1 and CDR2 from the germline V gene are SGHTA and FQGNSA. V lost 10 bases and J 5 bases, leaving 18 bases between the germline ends. CDR3 length: 14 residues. The CDR3 DNA follows: TGTGCCACCAAAGGGGGGCGGGGGCAAAACATTCAGTACTTC. Translated, it gives CATKGGRGQNIQYF.

The genes are TRBV6-6 and TRBJ1-1; 9 bases agree with TRBD1. Germline CDR1 is MNHNY and CDR2 is SVGAGI (reference sequence). This CDR3 has 14 residues. V lost 4 bases and J lost 7; bases outside the gene matches: 7. The CDR3 DNA is TGTGCCAGCAGTTGGGACAGGGTGGAGGGTGAAGCTTTCTTT. It translates to CASSWDRVEGEAFF.

The chain carries TRBV28 and TRBJ1-5; D gene uncertain. Germline loops: CDR1 MDHEN, CDR2 SYDVKM. The CDR3 loop spans 13 amino acids. The V end was cut by 11 bases, the J end by 3 bases, with 14 bases between. The CDR3 reads CAVRGGPNQPQHF. DNA for the CDR3: TGTGCCGTTCGTGGCGGGCCCAATCAGCCCCAGCATTTT.

J is TRBJ1-2 and V is TRBV14, with TRBD1 identical over 10 bases. CDR1 and CDR2 (germline): SGHDN, FVKESK. There are 15 residues in the CDR3. Trimming cost V 0 bases and J 4 bases; bases outside gene matches: 2. The CDR3 nucleotides are TGTGCCAGCAGCCAAGAGGGACAGGGGTTCTATGGCTACACCTTC. This translates into CASSQEGQGFYGYTF.

V gene TRBV7-2 combines with J gene TRBJ1-5, with D possibly being TRBD1 (5 bases). CDR1 is SGHTA and CDR2 is FQGNSA in the germline V gene. Trimming pared 1 base from V and 3 bases from J, leaving 10 bases between. The CDR3 length is 15 residues. CDR3 DNA sequence: TGTGCCAGCAGCTTAGTCAGGGCAGTCAATCAGCCCCAGCATTTT. Amino acid sequence: CASSLVRAVNQPQHF.

This chain joins TRBV19 and TRBJ1-5; 8 bases line up with TRBD1. The germline V gene encodes CDR1 LNHDA and CDR2 SQIVND (reference sequence). This CDR3 has 16 amino acids. V shed 4 bases and J 3 bases; nucleotides not matched to a gene: 8. The CDR3 bases are TGTGCCAGTAGTAAGGTGAGCAGGGGGCCCAATCAGCCCCAGCATTTT. Translation gives CASSKVSRGPNQPQHF.

In this sample, this clone turned up a few times. J is TRBJ1-2 and V is TRBV4-3; 9 bases match TRBD1. Germline V gives CDR1 LGHNA, CDR2 YSLEER. Trimming at V came to 1 base and at J to 6 bases, leaving 0 bases not matched to a gene. This CDR3 has 13 amino acids. CDR3: CASSQGTGDGYTF. In DNA, the CDR3 is TGCGCCAGCAGCCAAGGGACAGGGGATGGCTACACCTTC.

This chain links TRBV5-1 with TRBJ1-1; 8 bases match TRBD1. Germline CDR1 reads SGHRS; CDR2 reads YFSETQ. The CDR3 runs to 12 residues. Trimming at V came to 3 bases and at J to 5 bases, leaving 0 bases not matched to a gene. In DNA form, the CDR3 reads TGCGCCAGCAGCTGGACAGGGACTGAAGCTTTCTTT. This codes for CASSWTGTEAFF.

CDR3 in DNA: TGTGCCAGCAGTTTATTGTCAAATTCACCCCTCCACTTT. Translating gives CASSLLSNSPLHF. The chain couples TRBV28 to TRBJ1-6; D unresolved. Trimming removed 1 base at V and 7 bases at J, with 5 bases between. The germline CDR1 and CDR2 sequences are MDHEN and SYDVKM. The CDR3 runs 13 residues. The full variable domain, completed using reference TRBV28 and TRBJ1-6, is DVKVTQSSRYLVKRTGEKVFLECVQDMDHENMFWYRQDPGLGLRLIYFSYDVKMKEKGDIPEGYSVSREKKERFSLILESASTNQTSMYLCASSLLSNSPLHFGNGTRLTVT.

The DNA for the CDR3 is TGTGCCAGCAGTTTACGGGGTTCCTACGAGCAGTACTTC. This codes for CASSLRGSYEQYF. The rearrangement links TRBV12-3 or TRBV12-4 to TRBJ2-7, with D perhaps matching TRBD2 (5 bases). Trimming pared 2 bases from V and 1 base from J, leaving 6 bases between. CDR3 size: 13 residues.

V and J are TRBV7-9 and TRBJ1-2; D is uncertain. The length of the CDR3 is 13 residues. Germline CDR1 reads SEHNR; CDR2 reads FQNEAQ (reference sequence). V was clipped by 0 bases and J by 4 bases, with 6 bases between them. The CDR3 bases are TGTGCCAGCAGCTTAGCGCGGCTCTATGGCTACACCTTC. Translated, it gives CASSLARLYGYTF.

The sample holds one count of this clone. This sequence joins TRBV19 and TRBJ1-5; D is unresolved. This CDR3 spans 15 amino acids. CDR1 is LNHDA and CDR2 is SQIVND in the germline V gene (reference sequence). V was pared by 3 bases and J by 1 base, with 10 bases between. The CDR3 DNA reads as TGTGCCAGTAGTATGGGCTCCAGGAGCAATCAGCCCCAGCATTTT. It specifies CASSMGSRSNQPQHF.

The chain uses TRBV5-4 and TRBJ2-1, with D possibly matching TRBD2 (6 bases). Germline loops: CDR1 SGHNT, CDR2 YYREEE (reference sequence). This CDR3 is 12 amino acids long. V gave up 4 bases and J gave up 6 bases, with 8 bases separating them. The CDR3 DNA reads as TGTGCCAGCAGCCTGGGACTCAATGAGCAGTTCTTC. Its protein product is CASSLGLNEQFF.

V gene TRBV9 combines with J gene TRBJ2-1; 15 bases are a match to TRBD2. Germline V gives CDR1 SGDLS, CDR2 YYNGEE. This CDR3 comprises 15 residues. The junction had 7 bases not matched to a gene; V was cut back by 7 bases and J by 8 bases. The chain's CDR3 is CASGGRTSGRDEQFF. The CDR3 coding sequence is TGTGCCAGCGGAGGGAGGACTAGCGGGAGGGATGAGCAGTTCTTC.

V and J are TRBV3-1 (or the pseudogene TRBV3-2) and TRBJ2-1; 12 bases map to TRBD2. CDR1 LGHDT and CDR2 YNNKEL come from the germline V gene (reference sequence). This CDR3 is built from 14 residues. V lost 6 bases to trimming and J lost 8 bases; unmatched junction nucleotides: 5. For the CDR3, the DNA is TGTGCCAGCAGGAGACTAGCGGGAGACCATGAGCAGTTCTTC. It yields the protein CASRRLAGDHEQFF.

The table lists this clone with many counts. This chain links TRBV27 with TRBJ1-5, with D hard to call. Germline CDR1 reads MNHEY; CDR2 reads SMNVEV (reference sequence). CDR3 size: 13 residues. V shed 2 bases and J shed 4 bases, with 6 bases lying between them. The CDR3 protein is CASSLSPNQPQHF. CDR3 nucleotide sequence: TGTGCCAGCAGTTTAAGCCCAAATCAGCCCCAGCATTTT.